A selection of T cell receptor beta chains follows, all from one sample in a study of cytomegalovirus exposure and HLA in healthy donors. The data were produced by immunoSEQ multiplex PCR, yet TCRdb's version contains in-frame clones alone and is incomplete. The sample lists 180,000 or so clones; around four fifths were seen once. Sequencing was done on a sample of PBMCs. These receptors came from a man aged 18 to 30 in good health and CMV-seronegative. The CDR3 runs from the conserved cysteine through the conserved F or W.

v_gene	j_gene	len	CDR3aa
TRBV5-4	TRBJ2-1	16	CASSLGHRLPTGEQFF
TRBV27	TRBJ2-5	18	CASSSDPNSGTSWETQYF
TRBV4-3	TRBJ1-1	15	CASSQDLVGGAEAFF
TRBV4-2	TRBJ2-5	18	CASSQPGLAGAPRETQYF
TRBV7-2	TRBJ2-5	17	CASSPGAGGLRQETQYF
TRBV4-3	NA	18	CASSQDSTSGSWSGEQYF
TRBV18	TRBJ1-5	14	CASSSTGINQPQHF
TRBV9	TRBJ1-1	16	CASSVEGTGAHTEAFF
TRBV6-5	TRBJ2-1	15	CASRRRGALGDEQFF
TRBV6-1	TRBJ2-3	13	CASNLAGTDTQYF
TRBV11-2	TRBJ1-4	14	CASSFREDGEKLFF
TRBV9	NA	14	CASSVVDSSYEQYF
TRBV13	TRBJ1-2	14	CASSSTDRAYGYTF
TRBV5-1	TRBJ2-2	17	CASSPYRSSASTGELFF
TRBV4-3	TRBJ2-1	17	CASSQDDLAGAYNEQFF
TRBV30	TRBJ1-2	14	CAWQRTGDWGGYTF
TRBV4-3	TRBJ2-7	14	CASSQVAGGREQYF
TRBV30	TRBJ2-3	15	CAWTFIGSSPDTQYF
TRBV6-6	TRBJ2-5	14	CASSYLRAQETQYF
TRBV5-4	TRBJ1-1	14	CASSHIDSNTEAFF
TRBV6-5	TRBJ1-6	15	CASSYGRGGNSPLHF
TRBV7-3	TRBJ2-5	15	CASSLIGGRQETQYF
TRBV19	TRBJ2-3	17	CASRRASGSLGVDTQYF
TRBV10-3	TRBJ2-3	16	CAIRDWSGGNTDTQYF
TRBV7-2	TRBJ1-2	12	CASRTGGDGYTF
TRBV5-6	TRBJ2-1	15	CASSPTSLTYNEQFF
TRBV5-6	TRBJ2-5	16	CASSLIGGRSRETQYF
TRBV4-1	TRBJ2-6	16	CASSQGPGSGANVLTF
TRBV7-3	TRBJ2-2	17	CASSPGGGRAGSGELFF
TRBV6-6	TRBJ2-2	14	CASNRGVGTGELFF
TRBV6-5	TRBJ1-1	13	CASSGQGATEAFF
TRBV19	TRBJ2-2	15	CASSSQDLLTGELFF
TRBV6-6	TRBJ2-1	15	CASSYGRATYNEQFF
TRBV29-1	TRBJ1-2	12	CSVEEGGYGYTF
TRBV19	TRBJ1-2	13	CASRKGGAGGYTF
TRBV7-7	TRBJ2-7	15	CASSPDRGNGYEQYF